Sequencing of this T cell receptor beta chain was carried out in a study of shared clonotypes between healthy human individuals. Only in-frame clones appear in the TCRdb table, and some are missing; sequencing was by immunoSEQ multiplex PCR. Of roughly 640,000 clones in the sample, around 74% were seen once. From germline, CDR1 is MNHEY and CDR2 SMNVEV (reference sequence). There are 19 residues in the CDR3. Trimming removed 1 base from V and 1 base from J, with 23 bases in between. Naive CD4+ cells were CD45RA-selected; the remaining cells were memory. The chain has TRBV27 and TRBJ2-7, with D maybe TRBD2 (5 bases). The clonotype was recovered from a woman aged 25 to 39 in good health. Sequenced: memory CD4+ T cells sorted from blood. Indicated subset: CD45RA-negative fraction. Written as DNA, the CDR3 is TGTGCCAGCAGTTTATGGAGAGGGATCAGAGCTGTTGGATCCTACGAGCAGTACTTC. Amino acids: CASSLWRGIRAVGSYEQYF.